The T cell receptor (beta chain) described here comes from a study of blood T cell repertoires in COVID-19. This CDR3 contains 13 residues. V was trimmed by 8 bases and J by 5 bases, leaving 15 bases between them. Generated by immunoSEQ multiplex PCR, the TCRdb table keeps only in-frame clones and is missing some. The sample records about 240,000 clones, 82% being singletons. This sequence originates from a woman in her 70s with acute or convalescent COVID-19. Sequencing input: peripheral blood. The J gene is TRBJ1-2, the V gene TRBV12-3 or TRBV12-4; TRBD1 is a possible D gene (6 bases). The CDR3 DNA follows: TGTGCCAGCCGTCCGGGGGGCAGGTATGGCTACACCTTC. Encoded protein: CASRPGGRYGYTF.